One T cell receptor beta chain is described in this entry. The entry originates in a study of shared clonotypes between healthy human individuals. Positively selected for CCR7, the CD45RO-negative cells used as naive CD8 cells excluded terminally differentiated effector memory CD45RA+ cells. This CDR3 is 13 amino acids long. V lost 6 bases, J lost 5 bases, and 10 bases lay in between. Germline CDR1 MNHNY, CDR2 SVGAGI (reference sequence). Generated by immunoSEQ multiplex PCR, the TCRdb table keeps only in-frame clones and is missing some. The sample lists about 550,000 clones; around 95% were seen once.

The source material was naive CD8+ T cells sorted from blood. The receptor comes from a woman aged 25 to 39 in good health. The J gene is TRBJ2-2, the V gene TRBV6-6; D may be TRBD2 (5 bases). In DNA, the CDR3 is TGTGCCAGCAGGGGAGTTGGGACCGGGGAGCTGTTTTTT. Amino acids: CASRGVGTGELFF.